This T cell receptor beta chain was observed in a study of early T cells in non-severe SARS-CoV-2 infection. Overall study context: The authors sequenced bulk RNA from unsorted whole blood, leaving chains unpaired.

This clonotype came up many times. From the 5' RACE reads, TCRdb called clonotypes with MiXCR, one entry per CDR3 protein. Altogether 45,000 or so distinct CDR3 sequences are present, roughly 4.2% being singletons, with the ten largest covering about 3%. Germline CDR1 and CDR2: KGHSH and LQKENI. The J segment lost 7 bases and the V segment lost 2 bases, leaving 9 bases of the junction unmatched. The CDR3 totals 15 residues. The J gene is TRBJ2-7, the V gene TRBV18; 9 bases line up with TRBD2. Sequenced input: whole blood. The clonotype comes from an adult who was a healthcare worker with PCR-confirmed SARS-CoV-2 infection or an uninfected control (not recorded which). CDR3 region: CASSPGLAGVGEQYF. In DNA form, the CDR3 reads TGTGCCAGCTCACCAGGGTTAGCGGGAGTAGGAGAGCAGTACTTC.